Presented here are 16 T cell receptor beta chains from one specimen sequenced in a study of shared clonotypes between healthy human individuals. Method: immunoSEQ multiplex PCR; TCRdb's copy keeps in-frame clones and lacks some. Of roughly 2,000,000 clones in the sample, roughly 93% were seen once. Naive CD8 cells, CD45RO-negative and positively selected for CCR7, excluded terminally differentiated effector memory CD45RA+ cells. The sequencing input was naive CD8+ T cells from PBMCs. The source is a man between 18 and 29 years old in good health. Some clones in this sample may be carry-over from other donors' samples.

The chain has TRBV5-5 and TRBJ1-2; D remains ambiguous. This CDR3 contains 14 residues. The germline gives CDR1 SGHKS, CDR2 YYEKEE (reference sequence). Trimming took off 6 bases at V and 8 bases at J, with 20 bases between the two ends. This CDR3 is CASTQRGMRHGYTF. CDR3 bases: TGTGCCAGCACCCAGAGAGGGATGAGGCACGGCTACACCTTC.

Details on this clone: Other DNA sequences in the same sample also yield this CDR3. The rearrangement uses TRBV27 and TRBJ2-5; D remains unclear. CDR3 size: 13 residues. Trimming removed 3 bases at V and 0 bases at J, with 5 bases between. Germline V CDR1 and CDR2: MNHEY, SMNVEV (reference sequence). CDR3 residues: CASSFLDQETQYF. CDR3 coding DNA: TGTGCCAGCAGTTTCTTGGACCAAGAGACCCAGTACTTC.

The V call is TRBV10-2, the J call TRBJ1-5; D remains ambiguous. CDR3 size: 13 residues. CDR1 WSHSY and CDR2 SAAADI come from the germline V gene. V was pared by 8 bases and J by 3 bases, with 11 bases between. DNA for the CDR3: TGCGCCAGCCAAGGGAGGGACAATCAGCCCCAGCATTTT. Translated, it gives CASQGRDNQPQHF.

This clone was observed once. This chain joins TRBV4-3 and TRBJ2-7, with D maybe TRBD1 (5 bases). This CDR3 has 16 amino acids. CDR1 is LGHNA, CDR2 YSLEER, per germline. V lost 0 bases, J lost 2 bases, and 14 bases lay in between. The DNA of the CDR3 is TGCGCCAGCAGCCAAGATCTTGACAGACAGCCCTACGAGCAGTACTTC. The encoded protein is CASSQDLDRQPYEQYF.

The chain carries TRBV27 and TRBJ2-3; 11 bases are shared with TRBD2. The germline V gene has CDR1 MNHEY and CDR2 SMNVEV (reference sequence). This CDR3 is built from 18 residues. V dropped 7 bases and J dropped 4; count of bases not matched to a gene: 16. CDR3 residues: CASNFYPPGLAVPDTQYF. CDR3 nucleotides: TGTGCCAGCAATTTCTACCCCCCGGGACTAGCGGTGCCAGATACGCAGTATTTT.

The J gene is TRBJ2-3, the V gene TRBV28; D ambiguous. V shed 2 bases and J shed 3 bases, with 15 bases lying between them. CDR3 size: 16 residues. Germline V lookup: CDR1 MDHEN, CDR2 SYDVKM. CDR3: CASSLGWTGLTDTQYF. CDR3 coding DNA: TGTGCCAGCAGTTTAGGCTGGACGGGTCTTACAGATACGCAGTATTTT.

V and J are TRBV5-1 and TRBJ1-2; the D gene is possibly TRBD1 (6 bases). The V gene lost 6 bases and the J gene lost 8 bases, with 17 bases spanning the gap. Germline-derived CDR1 and CDR2 are SGHRS and YFSETQ. The length of the CDR3 is 13 residues. The CDR3 spells CASMGGGSIGYTF. Written as DNA, the CDR3 is TGCGCCAGCATGGGTGGGGGCAGCATCGGCTACACCTTC.

The chain has TRBV29-1 and TRBJ1-1; D call uncertain. Trimming cost V 8 bases and J 6 bases, with 13 bases left between them. Germline V lookup: CDR1 SQVTM, CDR2 ANQGSEA. The CDR3 contains 11 residues. Here the CDR3 reads CSSVQKAEAFF. The CDR3 nucleotides read TGCAGCTCGGTACAGAAGGCTGAAGCTTTCTTT.

The rearrangement links TRBV11-2 to TRBJ2-7; weak D call: TRBD2 (6 bases). V was clipped by 4 bases and J by 7 bases, with 11 bases between them. Germline V gene sequence: CDR1 SGHAT, CDR2 FQNNGV. This CDR3 has 12 residues. CDR3 bases: TGTGCCAGCAGCTGGGGGGAGGAGGAGCAGTACTTC. It translates to CASSWGEEEQYF.

The gene calls are TRBV5-1 and TRBJ2-3; D is perhaps TRBD1 (5 bases). This CDR3 is built from 18 residues. The V end was cut by 3 bases, the J end by 3 bases, with 23 bases between. The germline V gene encodes CDR1 SGHRS and CDR2 YFSETQ. The CDR3 loop is CASSSGGAPLRVTDTQYF. For the CDR3, the DNA is TGCGCCAGCAGCTCAGGTGGGGCCCCACTCCGGGTAACAGATACGCAGTATTTT.

CDR3 in amino acids: CASTDLTSGGLPEQYF. CDR3 coding DNA: TGTGCCAGCACTGACCTAACTAGCGGGGGTTTACCAGAGCAGTACTTC. This chain uses TRBV2 with TRBJ2-7; 11 positions match TRBD2. The CDR3 covers 16 residues. The trim removed 7 bases at V and 7 bases at J, leaving 15 bases unmatched. Looked up from germline, CDR1 is SNHLY and CDR2 is FYNNEI. Using reference TRBV2 and TRBJ2-7 for the parts outside the CDR3, the full variable domain is EPEVTQTPSHQVTQMGQEVILRCVPISNHLYFYWYRQILGQKVEFLVSFYNNEISEKSEIFDDQFSVERPDGSNFTLKIRSTKLEDSAMYFCASTDLTSGGLPEQYFGPGTRLTVT.

The V and J genes are TRBV27 and TRBJ1-1, with a possible D match to TRBD1 (5 bases). V was pared by 5 bases and J by 1 base, with 14 bases between. Germline values: CDR1 MNHEY, CDR2 SMNVEV (reference sequence). This CDR3 has 15 amino acids. CDR3 sequence (DNA): TGTGCCAGCAGTCCAATCCGGGACCCGAACACTGAAGCTTTCTTT. This sequence encodes CASSPIRDPNTEAFF.

The chain combines TRBV4-2 with TRBJ1-1; 8 bases are shared with TRBD1. Looked up from germline, CDR1 is LGHNA and CDR2 is YNFKEQ. This CDR3 comprises 16 residues. Trimming removed 4 bases from V and 0 bases from J; junction bases left unmatched: 7. CDR3 sequence (DNA): TGTGCCAGCAGCCCCCCACAGGGACAGGTGAACACTGAAGCTTTCTTT. This sequence encodes CASSPPQGQVNTEAFF.

The gene calls are TRBV4-1 and TRBJ2-7; the match to TRBD2 covers 7 bases. V shed 0 bases and J 0 bases; nucleotides not matched to a gene: 8. CDR3 size: 17 residues. Looked up from germline, CDR1 is MGHRA and CDR2 is YSYEKL. CDR3 nucleotides: TGCGCCAGCAGCCAAGATGTACGAGCGGGGACCTCCTACGAGCAGTACTTC. Residues: CASSQDVRAGTSYEQYF.

CDR3 nucleotide sequence: TGTGCCAGCAGCTTCTCTCCCCTCTACGAGCAGTACTTC. The encoded protein is CASSFSPLYEQYF. The V and J genes are TRBV5-4 and TRBJ2-7; no reliable D call. V gave up 2 bases and J gave up 3 bases, with 9 bases separating them. CDR1 is SGHNT, CDR2 YYREEE, per germline (reference sequence). This CDR3 is built from 13 residues.

A word on this clone: Other DNA sequences from this sample encode an identical CDR3 as well. The chain carries TRBV6-5 and TRBJ2-1, with D possibly matching TRBD2 (6 bases). Trimming took 3 bases from V and 0 from J, leaving 9 bases between them. Germline V gene sequence: CDR1 MNHEY, CDR2 SVGAGI. The CDR3 extends over 15 amino acids. The CDR3 nucleotides read TGTGCCAGCAGTTATTTGCGGGGCTCCTACAATGAGCAGTTCTTC. As protein: CASSYLRGSYNEQFF.